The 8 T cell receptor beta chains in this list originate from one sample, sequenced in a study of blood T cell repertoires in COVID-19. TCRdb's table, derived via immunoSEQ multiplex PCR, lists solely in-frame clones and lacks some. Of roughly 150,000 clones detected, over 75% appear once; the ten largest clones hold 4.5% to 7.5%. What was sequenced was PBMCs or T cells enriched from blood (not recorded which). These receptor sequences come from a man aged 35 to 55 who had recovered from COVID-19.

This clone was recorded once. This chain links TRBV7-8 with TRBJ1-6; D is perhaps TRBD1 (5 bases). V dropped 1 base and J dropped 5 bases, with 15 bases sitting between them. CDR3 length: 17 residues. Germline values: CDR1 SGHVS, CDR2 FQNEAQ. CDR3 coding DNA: TGTGCCAGCAGCTTAGGAGTCTGGGGGGGTAATAATTCACCCCTCCACTTT. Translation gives CASSLGVWGGNNSPLHF.

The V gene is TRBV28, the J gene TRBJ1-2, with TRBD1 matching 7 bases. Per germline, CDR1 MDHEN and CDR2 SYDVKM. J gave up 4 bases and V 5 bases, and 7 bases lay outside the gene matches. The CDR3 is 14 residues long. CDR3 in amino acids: CASSTQGGGYGYTF. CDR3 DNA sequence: TGTGCCAGCAGTACCCAGGGGGGAGGCTATGGCTACACCTTC.

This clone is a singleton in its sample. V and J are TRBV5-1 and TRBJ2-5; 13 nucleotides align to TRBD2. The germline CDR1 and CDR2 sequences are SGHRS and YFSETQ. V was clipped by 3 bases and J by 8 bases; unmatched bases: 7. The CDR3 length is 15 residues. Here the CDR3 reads CASSWTLAGGRTQYF. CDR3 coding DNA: TGCGCCAGCAGCTGGACACTAGCGGGGGGGCGAACCCAGTACTTC. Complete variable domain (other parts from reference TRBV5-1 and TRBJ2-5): KAGVTQTPRYLIKTRGQQVTLSCSPISGHRSVSWYQQTPGQGLQFLFEYFSETQRNKGNFPGRFSGRQFSNSRSEMNVSTLELGDSALYLCASSWTLAGGRTQYFGPGTRLLVL.

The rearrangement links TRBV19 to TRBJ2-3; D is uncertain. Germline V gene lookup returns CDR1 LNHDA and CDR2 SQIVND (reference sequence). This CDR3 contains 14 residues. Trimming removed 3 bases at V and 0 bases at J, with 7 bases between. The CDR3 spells CASSIGGSTDTQYF. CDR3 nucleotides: TGTGCCAGTAGTATCGGTGGTAGCACAGATACGCAGTATTTT.

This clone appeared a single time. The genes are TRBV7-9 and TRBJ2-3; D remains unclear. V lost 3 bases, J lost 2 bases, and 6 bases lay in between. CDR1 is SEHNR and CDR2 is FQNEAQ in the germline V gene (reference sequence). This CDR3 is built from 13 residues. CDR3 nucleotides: TGTGCCAGCAGCTTCGACATCACAGATACGCAGTATTTT. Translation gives CASSFDITDTQYF. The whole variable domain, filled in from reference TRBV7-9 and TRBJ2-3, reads DTGVSQNPRHKITKRGQNVTFRCDPISEHNRLYWYRQTLGQGPEFLTYFQNEAQLEKSRLLSDRFSAERPKGSFSTLEIQRTEQGDSAMYLCASSFDITDTQYFGPGTRLTVL.

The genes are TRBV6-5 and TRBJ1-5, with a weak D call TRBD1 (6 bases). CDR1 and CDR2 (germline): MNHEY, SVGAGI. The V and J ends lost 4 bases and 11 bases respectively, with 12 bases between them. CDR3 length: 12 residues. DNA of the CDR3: TGTGCCAGCAGTTCCCCAGACAGGACCCAGCATTTT. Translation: CASSSPDRTQHF.

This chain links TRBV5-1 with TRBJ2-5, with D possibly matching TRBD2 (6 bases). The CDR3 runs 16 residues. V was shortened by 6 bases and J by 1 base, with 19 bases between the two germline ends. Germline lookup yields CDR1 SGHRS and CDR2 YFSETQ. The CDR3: CASTTTAGTGQETQYF. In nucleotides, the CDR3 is TGCGCCAGCACAACTACCGCGGGGACTGGCCAAGAGACCCAGTACTTC.

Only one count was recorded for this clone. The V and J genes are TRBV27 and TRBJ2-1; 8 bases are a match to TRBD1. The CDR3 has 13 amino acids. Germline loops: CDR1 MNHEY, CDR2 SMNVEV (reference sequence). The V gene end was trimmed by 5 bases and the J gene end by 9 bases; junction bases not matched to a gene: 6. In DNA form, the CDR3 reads TGTGCCAGCAGTCGGACAGGGTTCAGTGAGCAGTTCTTC. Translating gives CASSRTGFSEQFF.